The 25 T cell receptor beta chains below were found in one sample sequenced in a study of blood T cell repertoires in COVID-19. TCRdb keeps only in-frame clones here, not all; method: immunoSEQ multiplex PCR. This sample has 45,000 to 55,000 clones, with 85% to 90% found just once. The material sequenced was peripheral blood. The receptor source for this set is a man between 70 and 80 years old with active COVID-19.

V gene TRBV7-3 combines with J gene TRBJ1-1; 8 bases are a match to TRBD1. The V segment lost 6 bases and the J segment 1 base; nucleotides outside the gene matches: 4. Per germline, CDR1 SGHTA and CDR2 FQGTGA. The CDR3 spans 14 residues. The CDR3 loop is CASRITGGNTEAFF. CDR3 bases: TGTGCCAGCAGGATAACAGGGGGGAACACTGAAGCTTTCTTT.

The chain uses TRBV6-5 and TRBJ1-1; maybe TRBD1 (6 bases). From germline, CDR1 is MNHEY and CDR2 SVGAGI. The CDR3 contains 14 residues. Trimming took 5 bases from V and 3 from J, leaving 13 bases between them. CDR3 sequence reads: CASSTTPGDTEAFF. The CDR3 coding sequence is TGTGCCAGCAGTACAACTCCAGGGGACACTGAAGCTTTCTTT.

The V call is TRBV7-2, the J call TRBJ1-2, with D uncertain. Germline CDR1 reads SGHTA; CDR2 reads FQGNSA. V lost 3 bases, J lost 9 bases, and 20 bases lay in between. CDR3 length: 15 residues. The CDR3 region is CASSFVSQAPRSYTF. In DNA, the CDR3 is TGTGCCAGCAGCTTCGTTTCCCAGGCCCCCCGAAGCTACACCTTC.

As for this clone: A much larger clone differs from this one at a single base, so this may be a read error. Distinct nucleotide sequences in the sample also encode this CDR3. This chain joins TRBV18 and TRBJ2-7; 9 nucleotides agree with TRBD1. The CDR3 totals 16 residues. CDR1 is KGHSH and CDR2 is LQKENI in the germline V gene. The CDR3 loop is CASSPLPRGTGSEQYF. CDR3 in DNA: TGTGCCAGCTCACCACTCCCAAGGGGGACAGGGAGTGAGCAGTACTTT.

V is TRBV7-3 and J is TRBJ1-6, with D possibly being TRBD1 (6 bases). This CDR3 is 15 amino acids long. Trimming left V 5 bases short and J 9 bases short, with 17 bases between. CDR1 and CDR2 (germline): SGHTA, FQGTGA. The CDR3 DNA reads TGTGCCAGCAGCCAGGGGCAGGGAAACCCTTCACCCCTCCACTTT. Protein product: CASSQGQGNPSPLHF.

CDR3 protein: CASSLASTVMNTEAFF. DNA of the CDR3: TGTGCCAGCAGCTTAGCCTCGACAGTCATGAACACTGAAGCTTTCTTT. The genes are TRBV7-2 and TRBJ1-1; TRBD1 is a possible D gene (5 bases). Trimming removed 0 bases at V and 0 bases at J, with 11 bases between. Per the germline V gene, CDR1 is SGHTA and CDR2 is FQGNSA. The CDR3 consists of 16 residues.

The chain carries TRBV5-1 and TRBJ2-5; D ambiguous. There are 13 residues in the CDR3. The V and J ends lost 0 bases and 3 bases respectively, with 6 bases between them. Looked up from germline, CDR1 is SGHRS and CDR2 is YFSETQ. The CDR3: CASSLDTKETQYF. CDR3 coding DNA: TGCGCCAGCAGCTTGGACACGAAAGAGACCCAGTACTTC.

The chain recombines TRBV6-2 or TRBV6-3 with TRBJ1-1; 9 bases map to TRBD1. This CDR3 is 16 amino acids long. Germline-derived CDR1 and CDR2 are MNHEY and SVGEGT. Unmatched junction bases numbered 11, after V lost 4 bases and J lost 5 bases. CDR3 coding DNA: TGTGCCAGCAGTTTTCAGACAGGGGGAGGATATACTGAAGCTTTCTTT. Translation: CASSFQTGGGYTEAFF.

This sequence joins TRBV9 and TRBJ2-3; 15 nucleotides agree with TRBD2. This CDR3 spans 17 amino acids. Germline V gene lookup returns CDR1 SGDLS and CDR2 YYNGEE. V lost 4 bases and J lost 11; bases outside the gene matches: 14. CDR3 region: CASSLTGTSGGTGRQYF. The CDR3, as DNA: TGTGCCAGCAGCCTTACCGGGACTAGCGGGGGGACCGGGAGGCAGTATTTT. Full variable domain (missing parts from reference TRBV9 and TRBJ2-3): DSGVTQTPKHLITATGQRVTLRCSPRSGDLSVYWYQQSLDQGLQFLIQYYNGEERAKGNILERFSAQQFPDLHSELNLSSLELGDSALYFCASSLTGTSGGTGRQYFGPGTRLTVL.

This clone was observed a single time. The rearrangement uses TRBV5-4 and TRBJ2-3; no firm D call. The V and J ends lost 3 bases and 5 bases respectively, with 7 bases between them. CDR1 is SGHNT, CDR2 YYREEE, per germline (reference sequence). The CDR3 is 12 amino acids. CDR3 bases: TGTGCCAGCAGCTCTCTAGGAGATACGCAGTATTTT. This sequence encodes CASSSLGDTQYF.

V gene TRBV5-6 combines with J gene TRBJ2-3; no definite D call. The V end lost 4 bases, the J end lost 2 bases, and 11 bases lay between the germline ends. Germline V gives CDR1 SGHDT, CDR2 YYEEEE. The CDR3 has 14 amino acids. In DNA, the CDR3 is TGTGCCAGCAGCCCAAACAGCAACACAGATACGCAGTATTTT. As protein: CASSPNSNTDTQYF. The whole variable domain, remainder taken from reference TRBV5-6 and TRBJ2-3, is DAGVTQSPTHLIKTRGQQVTLRCSPKSGHDTVSWYQQALGQGPQFIFQYYEEEERQRGNFPDRFSGHQFPNYSSELNVNALLLGDSALYLCASSPNSNTDTQYFGPGTRLTVL.

V usage is TRBV9 and J usage is TRBJ2-7; a possible D gene is TRBD2 (6 bases). Germline CDR1 SGDLS, CDR2 YYNGEE. The CDR3 sequence is 13 residues long. The V end lost 3 bases, the J end lost 2 bases, and 9 bases lay between the germline ends. DNA of the CDR3: TGTGCCAGCAGCGCCACGGGGGCCTACGAGCAGTACTTC. Encoded protein: CASSATGAYEQYF.

The rearrangement uses TRBV20-1 and TRBJ1-2, with D hard to call. The CDR3 spans 11 residues. Germline loops: CDR1 DFQATT, CDR2 SNEGSKA (reference sequence). V was clipped by 1 base and J by 6 bases, with 6 bases between them. DNA for the CDR3: TGCAGTGCTAGAGTTGAGGATGGCTACACCTTC. This codes for CSARVEDGYTF.

The chain couples TRBV5-1 to TRBJ2-3; 10 bases agree with TRBD2. Germline-derived CDR1 and CDR2 are SGHRS and YFSETQ. V lost 0 bases, J lost 1 base, and 5 bases stayed unmatched. CDR3 size: 17 residues. CDR3 bases: TGCGCCAGCAGCTTGGGGACTAGCGGACACCGCACAGATACGCAGTATTTT. This translates into CASSLGTSGHRTDTQYF.

The chain has TRBV7-2 and TRBJ2-7; D gene ambiguous. V lost 3 bases and J 3 bases, leaving 15 bases between the germline ends. This CDR3 spans 15 amino acids. Germline V gene data show CDR1 as SGHTA and CDR2 as FQGNSA. CDR3 amino acids: CASSFLSSRIYEQYF. CDR3 DNA sequence: TGTGCCAGCAGCTTCCTCAGCTCCAGGATCTACGAGCAGTACTTC.

The chain couples TRBV4-3 to TRBJ1-4; TRBD1 might be the D (5 bases). V lost 4 bases, J lost 0 bases, and 18 bases lay in between. This CDR3 has 18 amino acids. In germline, CDR1 is LGHNA, CDR2 YSLEER. The chain's CDR3 is CASSRSGRGLATNEKLFF. CDR3 DNA: TGCGCCAGCAGCCGGTCCGGGAGGGGCCTTGCAACTAATGAAAAACTGTTTTTT.

The CDR3 nucleotides are TGTGCCAGCAGCCCCTCCCGGGGAGAGACCCAGTACTTC. This codes for CASSPSRGETQYF. The chain uses TRBV16 and TRBJ2-5; the D gene is possibly TRBD2 (5 bases). V lost 4 bases and J 4 bases, leaving 10 bases between the germline ends. From germline, CDR1 is KGHSY and CDR2 FQNENV. The CDR3 runs to 13 residues.

The DNA for the CDR3 is TGCGCCAGCAGCTCCGGACAGGGGCAGAACACCGGGGAGCTGTTTTTT. Its protein product is CASSSGQGQNTGELFF. This chain uses TRBV5-1 with TRBJ2-2, with 9 bases that match TRBD1. After removal of 3 bases from V and 1 base from J, the junction contained 4 bases not matched to a gene. The germline CDR1 and CDR2 sequences are SGHRS and YFSETQ. The CDR3 contains 16 residues. Full variable domain (rest looked up from reference TRBV5-1 and TRBJ2-2): KAGVTQTPRYLIKTRGQQVTLSCSPISGHRSVSWYQQTPGQGLQFLFEYFSETQRNKGNFPGRFSGRQFSNSRSEMNVSTLELGDSALYLCASSSGQGQNTGELFFGEGSRLTVL.

V usage is TRBV9 and J usage is TRBJ2-3; 7 nucleotides align to TRBD2. The CDR3 totals 16 residues. The trim removed 1 base at V and 2 bases at J, leaving 7 bases unmatched. Germline CDR1 SGDLS, CDR2 YYNGEE. The CDR3, as DNA: TGTGCCAGCAGCGTAATGGCGGGGGAGGCCACAGATACGCAGTATTTT. Translating it yields CASSVMAGEATDTQYF.

This rearrangement joins TRBV12-3 or TRBV12-4 to TRBJ1-1; unclear D gene. Trimming took 6 bases from V and 5 from J, leaving 13 bases between them. The CDR3 is 13 amino acids. In DNA form, the CDR3 reads TGTGCCAGCAGGTTGGTCTGGGAGACTGAAGCTTTCTTT. Translated, it gives CASRLVWETEAFF.

This rearrangement joins TRBV6-5 to TRBJ1-1; 7 bases fit TRBD1. In germline, CDR1 is MNHEY, CDR2 SVGAGI. After removal of 2 bases from V and 5 bases from J, the junction contained 5 bases not matched to a gene. The CDR3 loop spans 14 amino acids. CDR3 in amino acids: CASSYERGRTEAFF. The CDR3 nucleotides read TGTGCCAGCAGTTACGAAAGGGGGCGAACTGAAGCTTTCTTT.

This chain links TRBV6-6 with TRBJ1-5; no reliable D call. Germline-derived CDR1 and CDR2 are MNHNY and SVGAGI (reference sequence). The V end lost 5 bases, the J end lost 1 base, and 9 bases lay between the germline ends. The CDR3 runs 14 residues. CDR3 sequence: CASSARGSNQPQHF. Written as DNA, the CDR3 is TGTGCCAGCAGTGCCCGCGGGAGCAATCAGCCCCAGCATTTT.

This chain joins TRBV18 and TRBJ1-4, with a possible D match to TRBD1 (5 bases). V lost 6 bases and J lost 6, with 17 bases in between. There are 15 residues in the CDR3. CDR1 and CDR2 (germline): KGHSH, LQKENI. CDR3 in DNA: TGTGCCAGCTCGAGGCTAAGGACAAAGGATGAAAAACTGTTTTTT. This gives the protein CASSRLRTKDEKLFF.

This rearrangement joins TRBV19 to TRBJ2-3; 8 bases agree with TRBD1. J gave up 3 bases and V 6 bases, and 5 bases lay outside the gene matches. The CDR3 sequence is 14 residues long. The germline gives CDR1 LNHDA, CDR2 SQIVND (reference sequence). The CDR3 reads CASSQDRVTDTQYF. For the CDR3, the DNA is TGTGCCAGTAGCCAGGACAGGGTGACAGATACGCAGTATTTT.

V usage is TRBV3-1 (or the pseudogene TRBV3-2) and J usage is TRBJ1-1; TRBD1 agrees at 7 bases. With 4 bases clipped from V and 3 bases from J, the junction kept 5 bases outside the gene matches. Germline CDR1 LGHDT, CDR2 YNNKEL (reference sequence). The CDR3 consists of 14 residues. CDR3 sequence (DNA): TGTGCCAGCAGCCCTCGACAGGGTGACACTGAAGCTTTCTTT. It yields the protein CASSPRQGDTEAFF.